A selection of T cell receptor beta chains follows, all from one sample in a study of T cell responses to AZD1222 COVID-19 vaccine. The method was immunoSEQ multiplex PCR; TCRdb's version includes in-frame clones alone and lacks a portion of them. The repertoire holds under 150,000 clones, with roughly 92% as singletons. The sample here was peripheral blood, taken 28 days after the second AZD1222 dose. The origin of the receptors is an adult who received the AZD1222 COVID-19 vaccine. Each CDR3 is given with its conserved first and last residue. D genes are given only for firm matches. Expanded clones get a size class; other rows say once, few or many, or leave the size out.

v_call,clone_size,j_call,d_call,cdr3_nt,cdr3_aa
TRBV5-1,.,TRBJ2-1,.,TGCGCCAGCAGCTTGGCAGGGGTCTTGAATGAGCAGTTCTTC,CASSLAGVLNEQFF
TRBV18,once,TRBJ2-7,TRBD2,TGTGCCAGCTCACCAGTCCCTACTAGCGGGGAGCAGTACTTC,CASSPVPTSGEQYF
TRBV7-2,.,TRBJ1-1,TRBD1,TGTGCCAGCAGCTTAGACCGCCTGGGACAGGGGGACACTGAAGCTTTCTTT,CASSLDRLGQGDTEAFF
TRBV9,.,TRBJ2-1,.,TGTGCCAGCAGCCAAGGGGTTGAGCAGTTCTTC,CASSQGVEQFF
TRBV19,.,TRBJ2-2,TRBD1,TGTGCCAGTAGGGGACAGGATTATGTGGGGGAGCTGTTTTTT,CASRGQDYVGELFF
TRBV27,.,TRBJ2-1,.,.,CASSSSGSSYNEQFF
TRBV1,.,TRBJ1-1,.,TGCACCAGCAGCCTAAAAAACAGACAGGGTAACACTGAAGCTTTCTTT,CTSSLKNRQGNTEAFF
TRBV3-1/TRBV3-2,.,TRBJ2-7,TRBD2,TGTGCCAGCAGCCAAGAAGGACTAGCGGGCGACGAGCAGTACTTC,CASSQEGLAGDEQYF
TRBV5-1,once,TRBJ2-2,.,TGCGCCAGCAGCTTCCTAGGGGAAGGCACCGGGGAGCTGTTTTTT,CASSFLGEGTGELFF
TRBV20-1,.,TRBJ1-6,.,TGCAGTGCTAGTAACAGGCCCAATTCACCCCTCCACTTT,CSASNRPNSPLHF
TRBV28,.,TRBJ1-4,TRBD1,TGTGCCAGCATCGGGGGCCTGGGACAGGGGAGGGATAATGAAAAACTGTTTTTT,CASIGGLGQGRDNEKLFF
TRBV12-3/TRBV12-4,.,TRBJ1-1,.,TGTGCCAGCAGAGGGACGTCGAACACTGAAGCTTTCTTT,CASRGTSNTEAFF
TRBV19,.,TRBJ1-2,.,TGTGCCAGTAGTAGAGGACACGACCTTAATTTCTATGGCTACACCTTC,CASSRGHDLNFYGYTF
TRBV7-9,few,TRBJ1-4,.,TGTGCCAGCAGCTTAGGGCAGGGTGGGAATGAAAAACTGTTTTTT,CASSLGQGGNEKLFF
TRBV18,.,TRBJ1-4,.,TGTGCCAGCTCACCACGTGGGGGTGGAGAAAAACTGTTTTTT,CASSPRGGGEKLFF
TRBV28,once,TRBJ2-5,.,TGTGCCAGCAGTTTAGGAGCAATAGGAGAGACCCAGTACTTC,CASSLGAIGETQYF
TRBV7-9,.,TRBJ2-5,.,TGTGCCAGCAGCTTAGGGACTAATCTCTTGGAGACCCAGTACTTC,CASSLGTNLLETQYF
TRBV7-9,.,TRBJ1-2,.,TGTGCCAGCAGCTCCCGGGGGGTCTATGGCTACACCTTC,CASSSRGVYGYTF
TRBV5-1,.,TRBJ2-5,.,TGCGCCAGCAGCTGGAAGGGGATTCAAGAGACCCAGTACTTC,CASSWKGIQETQYF
TRBV12-3/TRBV12-4,.,TRBJ1-1,.,TGTGCCAGCAGCGACCGGTTCTCTGAAGCTTTCTTT,CASSDRFSEAFF
TRBV20-1,.,TRBJ2-1,TRBD1,TGCAGTGCTAGTGGACAGGGGGCCAACAATGAGCAGTTCTTC,CSASGQGANNEQFF
TRBV19,.,TRBJ2-3,TRBD2,TGTGCCAGTAGTTTGACTAGCGGGGGGGCTTCGGCAGATACGCAGTATTTT,CASSLTSGGASADTQYF
TRBV6-5,.,TRBJ1-3,TRBD1,TGTGCCAGCGAAGTACAGGGGGCGGCTGGAAACACCATATATTTT,CASEVQGAAGNTIYF
TRBV7-8,.,TRBJ2-3,TRBD2,TGTGCCAGCAGCTTCGGGACTAGCGGCACAGATACGCAGTATTTT,CASSFGTSGTDTQYF
TRBV10-3,.,TRBJ1-2,TRBD1,TGTGCCATCAGTCCCCGAGAAGGGACAGGGGGTGAGGTAGACTATGGCTACACCTTC,CAISPREGTGGEVDYGYTF
TRBV15,.,TRBJ2-1,.,TGTGCCACCAGCTTCGGTCTCCCCAATGAGCAGTTCTTC,CATSFGLPNEQFF
TRBV6-1,.,TRBJ2-5,TRBD2,TGTGCCAGCAGTGTTCTAGCGGGGGTCACTCAAGAGACCCAGTACTTC,CASSVLAGVTQETQYF
TRBV7-2,many,TRBJ1-1,.,TGTGCCAGCAGCTTACGGGCGGTGAACACTGAAGCTTTCTTT,CASSLRAVNTEAFF
TRBV7-8,.,TRBJ1-2,TRBD1,TGTGCCAGCAGCCTCCGCGGGACAGGGGGTGCTTTTTATGGCTACACCTTC,CASSLRGTGGAFYGYTF
TRBV7-2,.,TRBJ1-2,.,TGTGCCAGCAGCTTAAACGGTGCAGGGGACGGCTACACCTTC,CASSLNGAGDGYTF
TRBV27,.,TRBJ2-1,TRBD2,TGTGCCAGCAGTTCCCTTAGCGGGGGGCAGTTCTTC,CASSSLSGGQFF
TRBV14,.,TRBJ1-3,.,TGTGCCAGCAGCCATAGGACCCTCTCTGGAAACACCATATATTTT,CASSHRTLSGNTIYF
TRBV9,.,TRBJ1-5,.,TGTGCCAGCAGCCCCGGAGCAGATAGCAATCAGCCCCAGCATTTT,CASSPGADSNQPQHF
TRBV11-2,once,TRBJ1-6,.,TGTGCCAGCAGCTTAGAGGGAGCACCCCTCCACTTT,CASSLEGAPLHF
TRBV3-1/TRBV3-2,.,TRBJ1-3,.,TGTGCCAGCAGCCAAGGGCAAGCGTTGGGAAACACCATATATTTT,CASSQGQALGNTIYF
TRBV7-9,.,TRBJ1-1,.,TGTGCCAGCAGCCCACAGGGATCTGAAGCTTTCTTT,CASSPQGSEAFF
TRBV27,.,TRBJ1-4,.,TGTGCCAGCAGTTTAAGCGGGTTAGGAGAAAAACTGTTTTTT,CASSLSGLGEKLFF
TRBV2,.,TRBJ1-2,TRBD1,TGTGCCAGCTTACTGGGCAGGGGGCTAGGAATCGGCTATGGCTACACCTTC,CASLLGRGLGIGYGYTF
TRBV3-1/TRBV3-2,.,TRBJ1-3,.,TGTGCCAGCAGCCGTACCGGGACCTACTCTGGAAACACCATATATTTT,CASSRTGTYSGNTIYF
TRBV7-9,.,TRBJ1-2,TRBD1,TGTGCCAGCAGCCAGGGGGAGATCAGCTATGGCTACACCTTC,CASSQGEISYGYTF